These 5 T cell receptor beta chains share one sample of origin, sequenced in a study of T cell repertoires in cytomegalovirus infection. TCRdb re-analysed the reads in MiXCR, keeping a single row per CDR3 protein. The data show roughly 77,000 distinct CDR3 sequences, with more than 3% seen just once and around a fifth held by the top ten. Sequenced: PBMCs. These receptors originate from a human donor in good health (CMV status not recorded). Some clones in this sample may be carry-over from other donors' samples.

This clonotype was seen at least ten times. The gene calls are TRBV7-2 and TRBJ1-1; possible D gene TRBD1, 6 bases. Germline loops: CDR1 SGHTA, CDR2 FQGNSA. The CDR3 is made up of 16 amino acids. Trimming cost V 1 base and J 4 bases, with 16 bases left between them. CDR3 in amino acids: CASSLVTSGAGTEAFF. CDR3 bases: TGTGCCAGCAGCTTAGTAACGTCGGGGGCGGGCACTGAAGCTTTCTTT.

This clonotype was recorded many times. This chain connects TRBV7-3 to TRBJ2-5, with TRBD2 matching over 8 bases. The CDR3 has 15 residues. In germline, CDR1 is SGHTA, CDR2 FQGTGA. Germline trimming cut 1 base from V and 4 bases from J; bases unmatched to any gene: 5. CDR3 sequence (DNA): TGTGCCAGCAGCTTAAACGGGAGGGCGGGAGAGACCCAGTACTTC. Amino acid sequence: CASSLNGRAGETQYF.

On this clonotype: Given a much more abundant clone one base away, this may be a read error. This rearrangement joins TRBV7-2 to TRBJ1-5; D gene unclear. The CDR3 contains 14 residues. The V gene's germline CDR1 is SGHTA and CDR2 FQGNSA. The CDR3 loop reads CASSHGLPNQPQRF. Here the CDR3 DNA reads TGTGCCAGCAGCCATGGACTCCCCAATCAGCCCCAGCGTTTT.

This clonotype was observed many times. The chain joins TRBV6-1 to TRBJ2-1; 8 bases align to TRBD2. The V segment lost 5 bases and the J segment 2 bases; nucleotides outside the gene matches: 5. The germline V gene has CDR1 MNHNS and CDR2 SASEGT. There are 15 residues in the CDR3. The DNA for the CDR3 is TGTGCCAGCAGTCCAACGGGGGGGGCCTACAATGAGCAGTTCTTC. It is translated as CASSPTGGAYNEQFF.

This clonotype was seen at least ten times. The chain uses TRBV19 and TRBJ2-7, with 11 positions matching TRBD2. This CDR3 is 15 amino acids long. V trimming: 5 bases; J trimming: 3 bases; junction bases outside the gene matches: 6. CDR1 and CDR2 from the germline V gene are LNHDA and SQIVND (reference sequence). CDR3 residues: CASSPLAGELYEQYF. The CDR3 region has the DNA TGTGCCAGTAGTCCACTAGCGGGAGAACTCTACGAGCAGTACTTC.